Below, 4 T cell receptor beta chains from the same sample are listed, as sequenced in a study of T cells in Graves' hyperthyroidism and ophthalmopathy. TCR beta CDR3 sequences were amplified from RNA transcripts. In the first-round RT-PCR of the TCR CDR3, the HTBI primer set was used. TCRdb redid the calling of the multiplex PCR reads with MiXCR, one entry per CDR3 protein. This sample has under 300,000 distinct CDR3 sequences, with roughly 15% found just once. The sample comprised blood. The receptors shown here come from a woman in her fifties or sixties with Graves' hyperthyroidism that later progressed to Graves' ophthalmopathy.

This clonotype has ten or more counts. The chain couples TRBV2 to TRBJ2-7; 8 bases are a match to TRBD1. V shed 6 bases and J 4 bases; nucleotides not matched to a gene: 5. CDR1 and CDR2 (germline): SNHLY, FYNNEI. CDR3 length: 13 residues. This CDR3 is CASSRGRDYEQYF. CDR3 sequence (DNA): TGTGCCAGCAGCAGGGGGCGGGATTACGAGCAGTACTTC.

This clonotype has just a few counts. V and J are TRBV4-1 and TRBJ1-6, with 9 bases that match TRBD1. Germline trimming cut 3 bases from V and 7 bases from J; bases unmatched to any gene: 16. The germline V gene encodes CDR1 MGHRA and CDR2 YSYEKL. CDR3 length: 19 residues. The CDR3 DNA reads TGCGCCAGCAGCCAGCTGGAACAGGGGGCCCCACGAAAAAATTCACCCCTCCACTTT. Translation: CASSQLEQGAPRKNSPLHF.

Many counts were recorded for this clonotype. The rearrangement links TRBV28 to TRBJ2-1; 11 nucleotides line up with TRBD1. The CDR3 has 15 amino acids. From germline, CDR1 is MDHEN and CDR2 SYDVKM. The trim removed 7 bases at V and 7 bases at J, leaving 9 bases unmatched. This CDR3 reads CASTPGGQGANEQFF. CDR3 bases: TGTGCCAGCACCCCAGGTGGACAGGGGGCGAATGAGCAGTTCTTC. The whole variable domain, remainder taken from reference TRBV28 and TRBJ2-1, is DVKVTQSSRYLVKRTGEKVFLECVQDMDHENMFWYRQDPGLGLRLIYFSYDVKMKEKGDIPEGYSVSREKKERFSLILESASTNQTSMYLCASTPGGQGANEQFFGPGTRLTVL.

This clonotype was recorded at least ten times. The gene calls are TRBV20-1 and TRBJ2-3; 12 bases fit TRBD2. Unmatched junction bases numbered 12, after V lost 4 bases and J lost 7 bases. The CDR3 has 16 residues. CDR1 and CDR2 from the germline V gene are DFQATT and SNEGSKA (reference sequence). CDR3 DNA: TGCAGTGCTAACCTAGCGGGAGGGCCGGTGGTTTATACGCAGTATTTT. Translating gives CSANLAGGPVVYTQYF.